This is a list of T cell receptor beta chains from one sample in a study of T cell responses to AZD1222 COVID-19 vaccine. The protocol was immunoSEQ multiplex PCR, while the TCRdb copy is restricted to in-frame clones and leaves out a portion. In the table there are approximately 70,000 clones, roughly 85% of which are singletons. The sequencing here drew on peripheral blood, taken on day 0 of AZD1222 vaccination. Receptors originate from an adult in good health. Both conserved end residues are part of each CDR3. The order of the fields is clone size, V gene, J gene, D gene, CDR3 DNA, CDR3 protein. A D gene is named only where the DNA matches it firmly. Rows give clone size only sometimes, using once, few, many, or a class for an expanded clone.

NA,TRBV19,TRBJ2-2,TRBD2,TGTGCCAGTAGTCCCCCGGGACTAGCGGGAGCGAGAATCTTTGGGGGGGAGCTGTTTTTT,CASSPPGLAGARIFGGELFF
NA,TRBV6-1,TRBJ2-2,TRBD1,TGTGCCAGCAGTCCGGGACAGGGCAACACCGGGGAGCTGTTTTTT,CASSPGQGNTGELFF
NA,TRBV12-3/TRBV12-4,TRBJ1-5,NA,TGTGCCAGCAGTTGGTCAAATCAGCCCCAGCATTTT,CASSWSNQPQHF
once,TRBV27,TRBJ2-2,TRBD1,TGTGCCAGCAGGGGACAGGGGGCTACCGGGGAGCTGTTTTTT,CASRGQGATGELFF
NA,TRBV11-2,TRBJ1-2,NA,TGTGCCAGCAGCTCGGGGAGGGGGATTGGCTACACCTTC,CASSSGRGIGYTF
NA,TRBV6-5,TRBJ1-2,NA,TGTGCCATTCCGGGACTAGGAAACTATGGCTACACCTTC,CAIPGLGNYGYTF
NA,TRBV5-1,TRBJ2-1,NA,TGCGCCAGTAGCCGGAGGAGAGAGGGCGATGAGCAGTTCTTC,CASSRRREGDEQFF
NA,TRBV11-2,TRBJ1-1,TRBD1,TGTGCCAGCAGCTTAGTTAGGTCAGGGGGCATGAACACTGAAGCTTTCTTT,CASSLVRSGGMNTEAFF
NA,TRBV30,TRBJ1-3,TRBD1,TGTGCCTGGAGCGCGTGGGACAGGGAAAACACCATATATTTT,CAWSAWDRENTIYF
NA,TRBV5-4,TRBJ1-1,TRBD1,TGTGCCAGCAGCCGTACCGGGACAGGGATGTCTGAAGCTTTCTTT,CASSRTGTGMSEAFF
NA,TRBV2,TRBJ1-2,TRBD1,TGTGCCAGCAATCGGGACAGCATGACAAACTATGGCTACACCTTC,CASNRDSMTNYGYTF
NA,TRBV6-6,TRBJ1-6,NA,TGTGCCAGCAGTCTAAAAGCCCCCAGGCAGACAAATTCACCCCTCCACTTT,CASSLKAPRQTNSPLHF
NA,TRBV19,TRBJ2-2,TRBD2,TGTGCCACCATTCTTAGCGGGGGTACCGCCGGGGAGCTGTTTTTT,CATILSGGTAGELFF
NA,TRBV3-1/TRBV3-2,TRBJ1-3,TRBD1,TGTGCCAGCAGCCAGGTGGACAGGCCCACCATATATTTT,CASSQVDRPTIYF
NA,TRBV6-5,TRBJ2-2,NA,TGTGCCAGCAGTTCGTTGGCACTAGACACCGGGGAGCTGTTTTTT,CASSSLALDTGELFF
NA,TRBV5-4,TRBJ2-1,NA,TGTGCCAGCAGCCCTGGGACCGCATGGGGCAATGAGCAGTTCTTC,CASSPGTAWGNEQFF
NA,TRBV9,TRBJ1-1,NA,TGTGCCAGCAGCGTAGAGGAGGTTGAACCGAACACTGAAGCTTTCTTT,CASSVEEVEPNTEAFF
few,TRBV7-9,TRBJ2-2,NA,TGTGCCAGCAGCTTAGAAGGGGGAACCGGGGAGCTGTTTTTT,CASSLEGGTGELFF
few,TRBV14,TRBJ2-6,NA,TGTGCCAGCAGCCAAGATCTTGTCAGGACAGTTTACTCTGGGGCCAACGTCCTGACTTTC,CASSQDLVRTVYSGANVLTF
NA,TRBV6-5,TRBJ2-3,TRBD2,TGTGCCAGCAGTTCAGCGGGGGCCCTCACAGATACGCAGTATTTT,CASSSAGALTDTQYF
NA,TRBV6-4,TRBJ2-1,TRBD2,TGTGCCAGCAGTACCGGGACTAGCAATGAGCAGTTCTTC,CASSTGTSNEQFF
NA,TRBV5-4,TRBJ1-6,TRBD1,TGTGCCAGCAGCCCCCAACAGGGGGATAATTCACCCCTCCACTTT,CASSPQQGDNSPLHF
NA,TRBV30,TRBJ1-4,NA,TGTGCCTGGGTCGTGAAGGGGGATCGGGAAAAACTGTTTTTT,CAWVVKGDREKLFF
NA,TRBV19,TRBJ1-2,NA,TGTGCCAGTAGTATAGGCCTTTTGGGAAGGCAGCCTGGCTACACCTTC,CASSIGLLGRQPGYTF
NA,TRBV12-3/TRBV12-4,TRBJ2-1,NA,TGTGCCAGCAGCTTAATGGGGGAACTAGAGCAGTTCTTC,CASSLMGELEQFF
NA,TRBV27,TRBJ2-5,TRBD1,TGTGCCAGCAGGCAGTTTGGACAGGGGGCCCAAGAGACCCAGTACTTC,CASRQFGQGAQETQYF
NA,TRBV11-2,TRBJ1-2,NA,TGTGCCAGCAGCTCACGCTACCAGACAGCAGACCTTTTCTATGGCTACACCTTC,CASSSRYQTADLFYGYTF
few,TRBV9,TRBJ1-6,NA,TGTGCCAGCAGCCAACAGGGATATGATTCACCCCTCCACTTT,CASSQQGYDSPLHF
NA,TRBV19,TRBJ1-2,NA,TGTGCCCGCTCCCGGGACATAAGTAACTATGGCTACACCTTC,CARSRDISNYGYTF
NA,TRBV30,TRBJ1-1,NA,TGTGCCTGGACTAGGGGGAGGTCTGAAGCTTTCTTT,CAWTRGRSEAFF
NA,TRBV7-2,TRBJ1-2,NA,TGTGCCAGCAGCCGGGACGTCCGGGTATGGGGCTACACCTTC,CASSRDVRVWGYTF
NA,TRBV5-6,TRBJ1-2,NA,TGTGCCAGCAGCTTTGGGAGGAGGGACTATGGCTACACCTTC,CASSFGRRDYGYTF
few,TRBV30,TRBJ2-1,NA,TGTGCCTGGAGTGTACTGGATGAGCAGTTCTTC,CAWSVLDEQFF
NA,TRBV6-2/TRBV6-3,TRBJ1-5,NA,TGTGCCAGCAGTCCCGAGGGAGGCCTTGGGGGCAATCAGCCCCAGCATTTT,CASSPEGGLGGNQPQHF
NA,TRBV2,TRBJ1-1,TRBD1,TGTGCCAGCAGAGACTTGGGACAGGGGGCTAAGAACACTGAAGCTTTCTTT,CASRDLGQGAKNTEAFF
NA,TRBV29-1,TRBJ2-1,NA,TGCAGCGTTCTGGAGGACTTTTACAATGAGCAGTTCTTC,CSVLEDFYNEQFF
NA,TRBV3-1/TRBV3-2,TRBJ1-4,NA,TGTGCCAGCAGCCAAGTTCCGGCGGGTGGCGAAAAACTGTTTTTT,CASSQVPAGGEKLFF
NA,TRBV10-2,TRBJ1-1,NA,TGCGCCAGCAGTGAAATTGGGGGTCCCACTGAAGCTTTCTTT,CASSEIGGPTEAFF
NA,TRBV10-2,TRBJ1-5,NA,TGCGCCAGCAGTTTCCAGGGAAATCAGCCCCAGCATTTT,CASSFQGNQPQHF
NA,TRBV6-5,TRBJ1-1,NA,TGTGCCAGCAGTTACTCGCGCGTCTCTCCGAACACTGAAGCTTTCTTT,CASSYSRVSPNTEAFF
NA,TRBV7-2,TRBJ2-7,TRBD2,TGTGCCAGCAGCCGTAGCGGGGTGAGCTCCTACGAGCAGTACTTC,CASSRSGVSSYEQYF
NA,TRBV7-8,TRBJ2-5,NA,TGTGCCAGCAGCTTCTATAGCCGGGGGGAGACCCAGTACTTC,CASSFYSRGETQYF
NA,TRBV29-1,TRBJ2-5,TRBD2,TGCAGCGCCGAAGGACTAGCGGTCGGATGGGGTCAAGAGACCCAGTACTTC,CSAEGLAVGWGQETQYF
few,TRBV9,TRBJ2-2,TRBD2,TGTGCCAGCAGCGCGGGACTAGCGGGGGCCACGAACACCGGGGAGCTGTTTTTT,CASSAGLAGATNTGELFF
NA,TRBV9,TRBJ1-6,NA,TGTGCCAGCAGCCCGAGAGGGCAGGGACTTTCACCCCTCCACTTT,CASSPRGQGLSPLHF
NA,TRBV15,TRBJ2-7,NA,TGTGCCACCAGCAGTGGTCTTCAAGGGTCCTACGAGCAGTACTTC,CATSSGLQGSYEQYF
NA,TRBV6-5,TRBJ2-7,TRBD1,TGTGCCAGCAGCCCGGGACAGGGTCCCGACGAGCAGTACTTC,CASSPGQGPDEQYF
NA,TRBV5-6,TRBJ1-4,NA,TGTGCCAGCAGCGTCGGGCGGGGCGGACGTGGCCGGATTGAAAAACTGTTTTTT,CASSVGRGGRGRIEKLFF
NA,TRBV11-2,TRBJ1-2,NA,TGTGCCAGCAGTCCCACAGGGACCCCAGGGGGCTACACCTTC,CASSPTGTPGGYTF
NA,TRBV5-1,TRBJ1-2,TRBD1,TGCGCCAGCAGCTTGATGGGACAGGGGGAATATGGCTACACCTTC,CASSLMGQGEYGYTF
NA,TRBV3-1/TRBV3-2,TRBJ2-2,NA,TGTGCCAGCAGCCCCTACACCGGGGAGCTGTTTTTT,CASSPYTGELFF
NA,TRBV7-9,TRBJ1-2,NA,TGTGCCAGCAGCAGGACCGGCAACTATGGCTACACCTTC,CASSRTGNYGYTF
NA,TRBV5-4,TRBJ2-2,TRBD1,TGTGCCAGCAGCTTCGACAGGGCCACCGGGGAGCTGTTTTTT,CASSFDRATGELFF
NA,TRBV6-5,TRBJ2-5,NA,TGTGCCAGCAGTTCGGACAGAGGAAATTCCCAGTACTTC,CASSSDRGNSQYF
NA,TRBV7-2,TRBJ2-5,NA,TGTGCCAGCAGCTTGATAGACACGGGCTTGGAGACCCAGTACTTC,CASSLIDTGLETQYF
once,TRBV5-1,TRBJ1-4,NA,TGCGCCAGCCGAGGCCTTGGAACGGATGAAAAACTGTTTTTT,CASRGLGTDEKLFF